These 19 T cell receptor beta chains share one sample of origin, sequenced in a study of blood T cell repertoires in COVID-19. Using immunoSEQ multiplex PCR, the repertoire was profiled, and TCRdb retains in-frame clones only, with some absent. The table includes roughly 95,000 clones, around 81% detected once. The sample taken for sequencing was peripheral blood. The receptors shown here come from a man in his sixties with acute or convalescent COVID-19.

This clone was detected a few times. This rearrangement joins TRBV6-2 or TRBV6-3 to TRBJ2-7; D uncertain. There are 13 residues in the CDR3. V lost 6 bases and J 2 bases, leaving 11 bases between the germline ends. Germline V CDR1 and CDR2: MNHEY, SVGEGT. The CDR3 nucleotides are TGTGCCAGCAGCCAGACTGAACCCTACGAGCAGTACGTC. Translation: CASSQTEPYEQYV.

The chain couples TRBV6-5 to TRBJ2-5, with D tentatively TRBD2 (6 bases). Germline values: CDR1 MNHEY, CDR2 SVGAGI. V lost 2 bases, J lost 5 bases, and 15 bases lay in between. The CDR3 spans 15 residues. Here the CDR3 reads CASSYAGMFGETQYF. The CDR3 nucleotides are TGTGCCAGCAGTTACGCGGGGATGTTCGGGGAGACCCAGTACTTC.

The V and J genes are TRBV12-5 and TRBJ1-1; 7 positions match TRBD1. CDR1 and CDR2 (germline): LGHNT, FRNRAP. V lost 0 bases to trimming and J lost 0 bases; unmatched junction nucleotides: 13. This CDR3 comprises 19 residues. CDR3 sequence: CASGLVGSAGGKLNTEAFF. CDR3 DNA: TGTGCTAGTGGTTTGGTAGGTTCGGCAGGGGGTAAGTTGAACACTGAAGCTTTCTTT.

The chain is built from TRBV3-1 (or the pseudogene TRBV3-2) and TRBJ1-1; 7 bases are a match to TRBD1. The CDR3 runs 17 residues. Germline V gives CDR1 LGHDT, CDR2 YNNKEL (reference sequence). The V and J ends lost 1 base and 6 bases, in that order; junction bases with no gene match: 14. The CDR3: CASSQVSEGAGCAEAFF. DNA for the CDR3: TGTGCCAGCAGCCAAGTGTCTGAGGGGGCCGGGTGCGCTGAAGCTTTCTTT.

This chain links TRBV6-5 with TRBJ2-1; 8 bases align to TRBD2. Trimming cost V 8 bases and J 2 bases; bases outside gene matches: 5. The germline V gene has CDR1 MNHEY and CDR2 SVGAGI. The CDR3 totals 14 residues. The CDR3 region has the DNA TGTGCCAGCCCGCGGGAGGTACCCTACAATGAGCAGTTCTTC. It is translated as CASPREVPYNEQFF.

The chain is built from TRBV9 and TRBJ2-6; the match to TRBD1 covers 8 bases. The junction had 4 bases not matched to a gene; V was cut back by 1 base and J by 1 base. Germline V gene sequence: CDR1 SGDLS, CDR2 YYNGEE. The CDR3 consists of 17 residues. The CDR3 region is CASSVQGAGSGANVLTF. DNA of the CDR3: TGTGCCAGCAGCGTACAGGGGGCAGGTTCTGGGGCCAACGTCCTGACTTTC.

V usage is TRBV11-3 and J usage is TRBJ1-1; D is possibly TRBD1 (6 bases). Per the germline V gene, CDR1 is SGHNT and CDR2 is YENEEA. Trimming removed 4 bases at V and 5 bases at J, with 14 bases between. The CDR3 spans 14 residues. The CDR3 reads CASSSPTDRTEAFF. As DNA, the CDR3 is TGTGCCAGCAGCTCCCCCACCGACAGGACTGAAGCTTTCTTT.

V and J are TRBV6-1 and TRBJ2-1; no firm D call. This CDR3 has 13 residues. In germline, CDR1 is MNHNS, CDR2 SASEGT. V lost 3 bases to trimming and J lost 9 bases, with 12 bases between them. This chain's CDR3 is CASSDSLEGEQFF. For the CDR3, the DNA is TGTGCCAGCAGTGATTCCCTAGAAGGTGAGCAGTTCTTC.

The V and J genes are TRBV11-3 and TRBJ2-2; D possibly corresponds to TRBD1 (6 bases). Germline CDR1 SGHNT, CDR2 YENEEA. The germline V and J ends were trimmed by 5 bases and 5 bases, with 18 bases remaining between them. CDR3 length equals 16 residues. The CDR3 loop is CASSPHTGMRTGELFF. The CDR3 bases are TGTGCCAGCAGCCCCCACACAGGGATGAGAACCGGGGAGCTGTTTTTT.

The chain carries TRBV6-5 and TRBJ2-3, with TRBD1 matching over 11 bases. Germline CDR1 MNHEY, CDR2 SVGAGI. CDR3 length: 15 amino acids. With 8 bases clipped from V and 5 bases from J, the junction kept 9 bases outside the gene matches. The CDR3 DNA sequence: TGTGCCAGCGCTGATGGACAGGGGGCCTTAGATACGCAGTATTTT. Translated: CASADGQGALDTQYF.

This clone was seen at least ten times. This CDR3 reads CASSQDGLAPTGELFF. DNA of the CDR3: TGCGCCAGCAGCCAAGATGGGCTAGCGCCTACCGGGGAGCTGTTTTTT. This chain joins TRBV4-3 and TRBJ2-2; tentatively, D is TRBD2 (6 bases). The V gene's germline CDR1 is LGHNA and CDR2 YSLEER. This CDR3 is 16 amino acids long. The V gene lost 0 bases and the J gene lost 5 bases, with 13 bases spanning the gap.

V gene TRBV4-1 combines with J gene TRBJ1-1; 9 bases match TRBD1. Germline-derived CDR1 and CDR2 are MGHRA and YSYEKL. V gave up 4 bases and J gave up 5 bases; unmatched junction bases: 5. The CDR3 is 14 residues long. The CDR3 protein is CASSLRDRETEAFF. In DNA, the CDR3 is TGCGCCAGCAGCCTTCGGGACAGGGAAACTGAAGCTTTCTTT.

There are many counts of this clone. The chain has TRBV7-8 and TRBJ2-7, with a tentative D call TRBD2 (5 bases). Germline-derived CDR1 and CDR2 are SGHVS and FQNEAQ. This CDR3 contains 14 residues. Trimming cost V 1 base and J 1 base, with 8 bases left between them. The CDR3 sequence is CASSLGTLSYEQYF. The CDR3 DNA sequence: TGTGCCAGCAGCTTAGGGACTCTATCCTACGAGCAGTACTTC.

This sequence joins TRBV30 and TRBJ2-3, with no clear D. In germline, CDR1 is GTSNPN, CDR2 SVGIG (reference sequence). V was trimmed by 5 bases and J by 2 bases, leaving 8 bases between them. CDR3 length: 12 amino acids. CDR3 in amino acids: CAWGPTTDTQYF. The CDR3 DNA reads TGTGCCTGGGGCCCAACCACAGATACGCAGTATTTT.

This chain links TRBV2 with TRBJ2-5; 10 nucleotides match TRBD1. CDR1 is SNHLY and CDR2 is FYNNEI in the germline V gene. This CDR3 has 15 amino acids. Germline trimming cut 10 bases from V and 5 bases from J; bases unmatched to any gene: 13. The CDR3 here is CATQSGTGDLETQYF. CDR3 sequence (DNA): TGTGCCACACAGTCCGGGACAGGGGATCTGGAGACCCAGTACTTC.

This rearrangement joins TRBV9 to TRBJ2-2, with 7 bases lining up with TRBD1. Unmatched junction bases numbered 4, after V lost 4 bases and J lost 7 bases. The germline gives CDR1 SGDLS, CDR2 YYNGEE. The CDR3 consists of 13 residues. This CDR3 reads CASSPTGNGELFF. The CDR3 bases are TGTGCCAGCAGCCCGACAGGGAACGGGGAGCTGTTTTTT.

This chain joins TRBV7-2 and TRBJ1-2, with TRBD1 identical over 8 bases. The CDR3 loop spans 14 amino acids. With 5 bases clipped from V and 6 bases from J, the junction kept 8 bases outside the gene matches. Germline V gives CDR1 SGHTA, CDR2 FQGNSA. CDR3 DNA: TGTGCCAGCAGCCCTCGACAGGGGCAGGATGGCTACACCTTC. Encoded protein: CASSPRQGQDGYTF. The variable domain in full, completed from reference TRBV7-2 and TRBJ1-2, reads GAGVSQSPSNKVTEKGKDVELRCDPISGHTALYWYRQSLGQGLEFLIYFQGNSAPDKSGLPSDRFSAERTGGSVSTLTIQRTQQEDSAVYLCASSPRQGQDGYTFGSGTRLTVV.

The genes are TRBV3-1 (or the pseudogene TRBV3-2) and TRBJ1-6; D possibly corresponds to TRBD1 (5 bases). This CDR3 contains 14 residues. Trimming stripped 0 bases from V and 11 bases from J, with 11 bases between. CDR1 and CDR2 (germline): LGHDT, YNNKEL (reference sequence). CDR3: CASSQDHRSTPLHF. The CDR3 nucleotides read TGTGCCAGCAGCCAAGATCACAGGTCGACACCCCTCCACTTT.

The chain recombines TRBV27 with TRBJ1-2; D might be TRBD1 (6 bases). This CDR3 contains 17 residues. Germline V lookup: CDR1 MNHEY, CDR2 SMNVEV (reference sequence). Between the trimmed V and J ends, which lost 0 bases and 7 bases, there was a span of 21 bases. The CDR3 spells CASSLSGAQGSLSGYTF. CDR3 coding DNA: TGTGCCAGCAGTTTATCGGGAGCACAGGGAAGTTTGAGTGGCTACACCTTC.